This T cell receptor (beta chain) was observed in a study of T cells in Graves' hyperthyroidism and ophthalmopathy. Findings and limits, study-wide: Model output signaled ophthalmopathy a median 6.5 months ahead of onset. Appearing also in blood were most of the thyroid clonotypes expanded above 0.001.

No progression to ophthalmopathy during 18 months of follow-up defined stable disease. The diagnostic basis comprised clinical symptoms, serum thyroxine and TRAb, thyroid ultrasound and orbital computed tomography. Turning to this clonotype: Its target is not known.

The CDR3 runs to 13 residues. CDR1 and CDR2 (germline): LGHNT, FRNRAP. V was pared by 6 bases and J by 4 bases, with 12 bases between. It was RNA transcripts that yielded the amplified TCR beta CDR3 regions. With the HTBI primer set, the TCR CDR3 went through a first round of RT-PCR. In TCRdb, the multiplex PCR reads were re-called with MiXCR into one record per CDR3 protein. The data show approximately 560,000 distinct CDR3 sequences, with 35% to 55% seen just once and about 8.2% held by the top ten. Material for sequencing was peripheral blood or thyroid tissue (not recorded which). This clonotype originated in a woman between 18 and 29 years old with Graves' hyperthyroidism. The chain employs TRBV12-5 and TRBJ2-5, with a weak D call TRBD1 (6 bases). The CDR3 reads CASGLGHGETQYF. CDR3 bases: TGTGCTAGTGGCCTGGGACACGGAGAGACCCAGTACTTC.